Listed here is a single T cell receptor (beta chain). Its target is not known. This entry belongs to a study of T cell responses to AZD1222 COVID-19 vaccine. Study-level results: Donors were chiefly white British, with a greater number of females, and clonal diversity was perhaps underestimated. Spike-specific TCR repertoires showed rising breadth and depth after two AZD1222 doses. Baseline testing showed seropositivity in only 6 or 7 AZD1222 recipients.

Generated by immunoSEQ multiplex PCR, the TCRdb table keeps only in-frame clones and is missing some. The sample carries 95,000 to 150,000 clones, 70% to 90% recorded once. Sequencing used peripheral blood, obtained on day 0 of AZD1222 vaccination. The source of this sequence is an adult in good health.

The CDR3 spells CASSLASSGSTDTQYF. For the CDR3, the DNA is TGCGCCAGCAGCTTGGCCTCTAGCGGGAGCACAGATACGCAGTATTTT. The chain has TRBV5-1 and TRBJ2-3; TRBD2 aligns across 8 bases. Germline V lookup: CDR1 SGHRS, CDR2 YFSETQ. V lost 0 bases to trimming and J lost 0 bases; unmatched junction nucleotides: 3. The CDR3 has 16 residues.